The 15 T cell receptor beta chains below were found in one sample sequenced in a study of blood T cell repertoires in COVID-19 (dated by TCRdb to the early 2020s). Library creation used the immunoSEQ multiplex PCR assay. TCRdb re-hosts the immuneACCESS table, in-frame sequences only. Its copies lack some clones; in the studies checked, an unresolved V gene accounts for under half of them, and the cause for the rest is not known. The sample records under 300,000 clones, 86% of which are singletons. 2% to 2.5% of the sample belongs to the ten largest clones. Sequencing was performed on peripheral blood. Receptors were obtained from a man aged 30 to 39 who had recovered from COVID-19.

This sequence joins TRBV5-1 and TRBJ2-5, with 7 bases aligning to TRBD1. J was trimmed by 1 base and V by 4 bases; bases with no gene match: 10. Germline-derived CDR1 and CDR2 are SGHRS and YFSETQ. CDR3 length: 16 residues. CDR3 DNA: TGCGCCAGCAGCCTCGGACTGACAGGGCCCCAAGAGACCCAGTACTTC. Translated: CASSLGLTGPQETQYF.

This chain connects TRBV4-2 to TRBJ2-3, with TRBD2 identical over 12 bases. The V segment lost 3 bases and the J segment 5 bases; nucleotides outside the gene matches: 9. Germline V lookup: CDR1 LGHNA, CDR2 YNFKEQ. The CDR3 consists of 17 residues. The CDR3 is CASSQGFLAGGQDTQYF. For the CDR3, the DNA is TGTGCCAGCAGCCAGGGTTTCCTAGCGGGGGGGCAAGATACGCAGTATTTT.

The chain recombines TRBV7-9 with TRBJ1-5, with a weak D call TRBD1 (5 bases). Germline CDR1 reads SEHNR; CDR2 reads FQNEAQ (reference sequence). The V end was cut by 7 bases, the J end by 7 bases, with 14 bases between. This CDR3 has 13 residues. CDR3 nucleotide sequence: TGTGCCAGCACCCCGGACATTAACCAGCCCCAGCATTTT. Amino acids: CASTPDINQPQHF. Together with reference TRBV7-9 and TRBJ1-5, the CDR3 gives the full variable domain: DTGVSQNPRHKITKRGQNVTFRCDPISEHNRLYWYRQTLGQGPEFLTYFQNEAQLEKSRLLSDRFSAERPKGSFSTLEIQRTEQGDSAMYLCASTPDINQPQHFGDGTRLSIL.

The chain links TRBV5-6 to TRBJ2-6, with no clear D. The CDR3 extends over 14 amino acids. Germline CDR1 is SGHDT and CDR2 is YYEEEE. The ends were cut back, 5 bases at V and 1 base at J, with 7 bases in the middle. CDR3 in DNA: TGTGCCAGCAGATACATTTCTGGGGCCAACGTCCTGACTTTC. It specifies CASRYISGANVLTF.

This rearrangement joins TRBV6-4 to TRBJ2-7, with 14 bases lining up with TRBD2. J lost 2 bases, V lost 7 bases, and 7 bases had no gene match. Germline CDR1 is MRHNA and CDR2 is SNTAGT. CDR3 size: 16 residues. CDR3 sequence: CASTGTSGGPTYEQYF. The CDR3, as DNA: TGTGCCAGCACTGGGACTAGCGGGGGCCCGACCTACGAGCAGTACTTC.

This clone was detected a few times. Here the CDR3 reads CASSPPRGTGTGEQYF. For the CDR3, the DNA is TGTGCCAGCAGCCCCCCCAGGGGGACAGGGACGGGGGAGCAGTACTTC. This chain connects TRBV4-2 to TRBJ2-7; 9 bases line up with TRBD1. Germline V gene lookup returns CDR1 LGHNA and CDR2 YNFKEQ. V shed 4 bases and J 7 bases; nucleotides not matched to a gene: 14. This CDR3 is 16 amino acids long.

Comments on this clone: Sequence at one end of the junction differs from germline and may be a read error. This sequence joins TRBV6-5 and TRBJ1-1; unclear D gene. Looked up from germline, CDR1 is MNHEY and CDR2 is SVGAGI. The CDR3 consists of 15 residues. DNA of the CDR3: TGTGCCAGCAGTTACTCGACTCATGGAAACACTAAAGCTTTCTTT. Amino acids: CASSYSTHGNTKAFF.

This clone was recorded once. The gene calls are TRBV6-5 and TRBJ2-1, with 9 bases identical to TRBD1. The length of the CDR3 is 14 residues. From germline, CDR1 is MNHEY and CDR2 SVGAGI. Losses at the gene ends were 9 bases for V and 7 bases for J; bases not matched to a gene: 10. The CDR3 sequence: CARLRTGEGNEQFF. CDR3 nucleotide sequence: TGTGCCAGATTACGGACAGGGGAAGGAAATGAGCAGTTCTTC.

This chain uses TRBV19 with TRBJ1-1; D possibly corresponds to TRBD1 (6 bases). This CDR3 has 15 amino acids. CDR1 and CDR2 (germline): LNHDA, SQIVND (reference sequence). The V end lost 3 bases, the J end lost 5 bases, and 16 bases lay between the germline ends. The CDR3 sequence: CASSMDSPSGTEAFF. CDR3 in DNA: TGTGCCAGTAGTATGGACAGCCCTAGTGGGACTGAAGCTTTCTTT.

The rearrangement uses TRBV6-6 and TRBJ1-3; D is perhaps TRBD1 (6 bases). CDR3 size: 14 residues. Trimming pared 4 bases from V and 1 base from J, leaving 8 bases between. Germline CDR1 and CDR2: MNHNY and SVGAGI (reference sequence). In nucleotides, the CDR3 is TGTGCCAGCAGTTTGCAGGGGTCTGGAAACACCATATATTTT. This codes for CASSLQGSGNTIYF.

The table lists this clone with a count of one. The chain couples TRBV19 to TRBJ1-1, with D tentatively TRBD1 (5 bases). Per germline, CDR1 LNHDA and CDR2 SQIVND (reference sequence). This CDR3 comprises 11 residues. V dropped 6 bases and J dropped 11 bases, with 13 bases sitting between them. The CDR3 region is CASRAGFLAFF. The DNA for the CDR3 is TGTGCCAGTAGGGCAGGGTTTCTGGCTTTCTTT.

The DNA for the CDR3 is TGTGCCAGTACCGGACAGGGGCGCTTGGGCTACACCTTC. Its protein is CASTGQGRLGYTF. The V call is TRBV19, the J call TRBJ1-2; 9 bases are a match to TRBD1. This CDR3 is built from 13 residues. V lost 7 bases, J lost 8 bases, and 8 bases stayed unmatched. The germline CDR1 and CDR2 sequences are LNHDA and SQIVND (reference sequence).

This clone appeared once. The CDR3 here is CASSQDRGRRYGYTF. CDR3 in DNA: TGTGCCAGCAGTCAGGACAGGGGGCGTCGATATGGCTACACCTTC. The rearrangement uses TRBV2 and TRBJ1-2; 11 positions agree with TRBD1. J lost 5 bases, V lost 5 bases, and 7 bases had no gene match. The CDR3 length is 15 residues. Germline values: CDR1 SNHLY, CDR2 FYNNEI.

The V gene is TRBV5-1, the J gene TRBJ2-5; TRBD1 aligns across 7 bases. The CDR3 is 13 amino acids. The germline gives CDR1 SGHRS, CDR2 YFSETQ. Trimming removed 4 bases from V and 2 bases from J; junction bases left unmatched: 2. In DNA, the CDR3 is TGCGCCAGCAGCCCGGGACAGCAAGAGACCCAGTACTTC. This translates into CASSPGQQETQYF.

A single count supports this clone. This chain joins TRBV7-6 and TRBJ1-3; D is unresolved. Germline CDR1 SGHVS, CDR2 FNYEAQ. The CDR3 extends over 15 amino acids. V was pared by 6 bases and J by 2 bases, with 14 bases between. The CDR3 DNA reads TGTGCCAGCAGGGGAACAGAGCGGGCTGGAAACACCATATATTTT. It translates to CASRGTERAGNTIYF.